This TCR beta chain was recorded in a study of blood T cells in healthy people across ages. Background on the study: Template switching picked up about one barcoded beta molecule for each two T cells.

Study results and limitations: Unknown CMV status may confound age-related changes in expanded clones. Without sorted subsets, naive and antigen-experienced compartments could not be conclusively compared.

A second PCR of 7 to 11 cycles used a sample-barcoded 5' primer and a J-beta primer mix. TCRdb reprocessed the 5' RACE reads via MiXCR and lists one record per CDR3 protein. The data hold some 1.7 million distinct CDR3 sequences, with roughly 28% observed a single time. Only a few counts were recorded for this clonotype. Its specificity is not known. CDR3 length: 20 residues. Germline V lookup: CDR1 SGHTA, CDR2 FQGNSA. RNA extraction gave at least 5.5 micrograms of total RNA per sample. Sequenced input: blood. The sequence came from a woman in her 30s in good health. J is TRBJ2-5 and V is TRBV7-2; TRBD1 might be the D (6 bases). Matching the DNA end better, TRBJ2-7 makes the J call doubtful. The CDR3 loop is CASSMFSGDSTRGDPYEQYF. Written as DNA, the CDR3 is TGTGCCAGCAGCATGTTCTCAGGGGATTCAACCCGGGGCGACCCCTACGAGCAGTACTTC.